These 5 T cell receptor beta chains were sequenced from one sample in a study of blood T cell repertoires in COVID-19. The repertoire was sequenced with immunoSEQ multiplex PCR; TCRdb's copy has only in-frame clones and lacks some. The repertoire holds some 390,000 clones, with 85% to 90% as singletons. The sequencing sample was made of PBMCs or T cells enriched from blood (not recorded which). The receptors were gathered from a man between 25 and 39 years old who had recovered from COVID-19.

The J gene is TRBJ1-2, the V gene TRBV28; the D is unclear. The germline V and J ends were trimmed by 5 bases and 2 bases, with 12 bases remaining between them. This CDR3 has 14 residues. CDR1 and CDR2 from the germline V gene are MDHEN and SYDVKM. CDR3 bases: TGTGCCAGCAGTCCAACTGGTCTGAACTATGGCTACACCTTC. Its protein product is CASSPTGLNYGYTF.

This clone was seen a handful of times. The rearrangement joins TRBV19 to TRBJ2-1, with 8 bases fitting TRBD2. J gave up 6 bases and V 7 bases, and 5 bases lay outside the gene matches. This CDR3 contains 13 residues. Germline values: CDR1 LNHDA, CDR2 SQIVND (reference sequence). CDR3 nucleotides: TGTGCCAGTAAGGGACTAGTGGGCAATGAGCAGTTCTTC. Translating gives CASKGLVGNEQFF.

CDR3: CASSLSGSSYEQYF. The CDR3 DNA reads as TGTGCCAGCAGCTTAAGCGGGAGCTCCTACGAGCAGTACTTC. This rearrangement joins TRBV5-5 to TRBJ2-7; 8 bases match TRBD2. Trimming removed 2 bases from V and 0 bases from J; junction bases left unmatched: 1. The CDR3 is 14 amino acids. Germline V lookup: CDR1 SGHKS, CDR2 YYEKEE (reference sequence).

This chain uses TRBV7-3 with TRBJ1-5; D gene ambiguous. Germline values: CDR1 SGHTA, CDR2 FQGTGA. The germline V and J ends were trimmed by 1 base and 5 bases, with 9 bases remaining between them. The CDR3 contains 14 residues. The CDR3 DNA sequence: TGTGCCAGCAGCTTAAAGCCCGGGGATCAGCCCCAGCATTTT. Translated: CASSLKPGDQPQHF.

About this clone itself: This sample also contains other DNA sequences that code for the same CDR3. The chain uses TRBV19 and TRBJ2-1, with a possible D match to TRBD2 (6 bases). The V and J ends lost 3 bases and 3 bases respectively, with 12 bases between them. The CDR3 length is 15 residues. The germline V gene has CDR1 LNHDA and CDR2 SQIVND (reference sequence). CDR3 nucleotide sequence: TGTGCCAGTAGTATCTCGGCGGGAAGCTACAATGAGCAGTTCTTC. Residues: CASSISAGSYNEQFF.